The 20 T cell receptor beta chains reported below all come from one sample, sequenced in a study of siplizumab effects on memory and regulatory T cells. Libraries were prepared by immunoSEQ multiplex PCR; TCRdb keeps only in-frame clonotypes and omits some of them. The sample yields 57,000 or so clones, 85% to 95% seen once. Input material: CD8+ T cells sorted from blood. The source is a human donor in good health.

The DNA for the CDR3 is TGTGCCACCAGCTTCCCGACTAGCGGGATCTTCAGCACAGATACGCAGTATTTT. As protein: CATSFPTSGIFSTDTQYF. J is TRBJ2-3 and V is TRBV15, with TRBD2 identical over 11 bases. The V gene's germline CDR1 is LNHNV and CDR2 YYDKDF (reference sequence). With V trimmed by 5 bases and J by 0 bases, 10 bases remained unmatched. The CDR3 sequence is 18 residues long.

The gene calls are TRBV19 and TRBJ2-7; 8 positions match TRBD1. The CDR3 runs 14 residues. Per the germline V gene, CDR1 is LNHDA and CDR2 is SQIVND (reference sequence). The V gene end was trimmed by 4 bases and the J gene end by 1 base; junction bases not matched to a gene: 3. The CDR3 DNA sequence: TGTGCCAGTAGTACCCGACAGGGGTCCTACGAGCAGTACTTC. It specifies CASSTRQGSYEQYF.

V gene TRBV16 combines with J gene TRBJ2-7; a possible D gene is TRBD2 (6 bases). The CDR3 consists of 12 residues. V was cut by 3 bases and J by 6 bases, with 9 bases left in between. Germline V lookup: CDR1 KGHSY, CDR2 FQNENV. In nucleotides, the CDR3 is TGTGCCAGCAGCCACCCCGGGGGCGAGCAGTACTTC. This codes for CASSHPGGEQYF.

The genes are TRBV19 and TRBJ1-1; 7 nucleotides line up with TRBD1. J was trimmed by 5 bases and V by 7 bases; bases with no gene match: 4. CDR1 and CDR2 (germline): LNHDA, SQIVND (reference sequence). The CDR3 length is 12 residues. The CDR3 sequence: CASTTGVTEAFF. Written as DNA, the CDR3 is TGTGCCAGTACTACAGGGGTTACTGAAGCTTTCTTT.

The chain carries TRBV29-1 and TRBJ2-1; D unclear. The germline V and J ends were trimmed by 0 bases and 4 bases, with 13 bases remaining between them. The germline CDR1 and CDR2 sequences are SQVTM and ANQGSEA. This CDR3 comprises 15 residues. The CDR3, as DNA: TGCAGCGTTGAAGATAGTGGGAAATTTTACAATGAGCAGTTCTTC. It translates to CSVEDSGKFYNEQFF.

J is TRBJ1-1 and V is TRBV15, with TRBD1 identical over 8 bases. V was clipped by 0 bases and J by 0 bases; unmatched bases: 9. The CDR3 covers 18 residues. Germline CDR1 is LNHNV and CDR2 is YYDKDF (reference sequence). The CDR3 loop reads CATSRDRSQGALNTEAFF. DNA of the CDR3: TGTGCCACCAGCAGAGATAGGTCGCAGGGGGCCCTGAACACTGAAGCTTTCTTT.

The chain recombines TRBV7-2 with TRBJ2-1; D gene ambiguous. The V gene lost 2 bases and the J gene lost 13 bases, with 12 bases spanning the gap. Germline CDR1 is SGHTA and CDR2 is FQGNSA. This CDR3 is 12 amino acids long. CDR3 coding DNA: TGTGCCAGCAGCTTAACGGTAGCCGACCAGTTCTTC. Translating gives CASSLTVADQFF.

The V and J genes are TRBV19 and TRBJ2-1; D unclear. The CDR3 spans 13 residues. V gave up 2 bases and J gave up 5 bases, with 7 bases separating them. Germline CDR1 LNHDA, CDR2 SQIVND (reference sequence). The CDR3 reads CASSIQRHNEQFF. Here the CDR3 DNA reads TGTGCCAGTAGTATACAGAGACACAATGAGCAGTTCTTC.

This clone was recorded only once. This chain connects TRBV9 to TRBJ1-1, with D tentatively TRBD1 (5 bases). Trimming pared 0 bases from V and 1 base from J, leaving 10 bases between. The CDR3 totals 15 residues. Germline V gene lookup returns CDR1 SGDLS and CDR2 YYNGEE. For the CDR3, the DNA is TGTGCCAGCAGCGTAGTAGGGGTCGGGAACACTGAAGCTTTCTTT. It specifies CASSVVGVGNTEAFF.

CDR3 nucleotide sequence: TGTGCCTGGACTCTCGGGACTAGTGGGCAGGATACGCAGTATTTT. The encoded protein is CAWTLGTSGQDTQYF. This chain uses TRBV30 with TRBJ2-3, with TRBD2 matching 8 bases. Germline-derived CDR1 and CDR2 are GTSNPN and SVGIG (reference sequence). V lost 4 bases and J lost 6; bases outside the gene matches: 12. This CDR3 is 15 amino acids long.

The chain recombines TRBV11-2 with TRBJ2-5; 14 bases match TRBD2. Germline trimming cut 6 bases from V and 4 bases from J; bases unmatched to any gene: 10. The germline V gene encodes CDR1 SGHAT and CDR2 FQNNGV. This CDR3 comprises 17 residues. As DNA, the CDR3 is TGTGCCAGCAGTACCGGGACTAGCGGGAGATTGGGAGAGACCCAGTACTTC. Protein sequence: CASSTGTSGRLGETQYF.

The V and J genes are TRBV6-5 and TRBJ2-1, with a possible D match to TRBD1 (5 bases). V gave up 10 bases and J gave up 7 bases, with 17 bases separating them. This CDR3 has 13 amino acids. From germline, CDR1 is MNHEY and CDR2 SVGAGI. The CDR3 loop is CATRAGLRNEQFF. CDR3 in DNA: TGTGCCACTAGGGCAGGGTTGAGGAATGAGCAGTTCTTC.

The CDR3 coding sequence is TGTGCCAGCAGCGTTGGCGGACGGGGATTGTACAATGAGCAGTTCTTC. Its translation: CASSVGGRGLYNEQFF. The genes are TRBV9 and TRBJ2-1, with D perhaps matching TRBD2 (5 bases). Germline V CDR1 and CDR2: SGDLS, YYNGEE. Trimming stripped 2 bases from V and 4 bases from J, with 16 bases between. This CDR3 is built from 16 residues.

The CDR3 DNA sequence: TGTGCCAGCAGCTTAACCCTGGGACGGGCAGATACGCAGTATTTT. Protein product: CASSLTLGRADTQYF. This sequence joins TRBV7-3 and TRBJ2-3; D could derive from TRBD1 or TRBD2 (5 bases each). The V end was cut by 0 bases, the J end by 4 bases, with 11 bases between. This CDR3 comprises 15 residues. Germline lookup yields CDR1 SGHTA and CDR2 FQGTGA. The entire variable domain, with the rest obtained from reference TRBV7-3 and TRBJ2-3, is as follows: GAGVSQTPSNKVTEKGKYVELRCDPISGHTALYWYRQSLGQGPEFLIYFQGTGAADDSGLPNDRFFAVRPEGSVSTLKIQRTERGDSAVYLCASSLTLGRADTQYFGPGTRLTVL.

The genes are TRBV11-3 and TRBJ2-1; D uncertain. Trimming pared 5 bases from V and 6 bases from J, leaving 8 bases between. The CDR3 consists of 12 residues. Germline V gene sequence: CDR1 SGHNT, CDR2 YENEEA. This CDR3 is CASSPRSNEQFF. The CDR3 DNA is TGTGCCAGCAGCCCGCGCAGCAATGAGCAGTTCTTC.

The V and J genes are TRBV27 and TRBJ2-7, with 8 bases lining up with TRBD2. The V gene's germline CDR1 is MNHEY and CDR2 SMNVEV (reference sequence). With 5 bases clipped from V and 3 bases from J, the junction kept 9 bases outside the gene matches. The CDR3 totals 15 residues. The CDR3 sequence is CASSRASGRDYEQYF. CDR3 DNA: TGTGCCAGCAGTCGTGCTAGCGGGCGCGACTACGAGCAGTACTTC.

The V gene is TRBV23-1, the J gene TRBJ2-7, with 7 bases aligning to TRBD1. TRBV23-1 is designated an ORF whose function remains uncertain. Trimming took 4 bases from V and 1 from J; bases not matched to a gene: 4. The CDR3 is made up of 14 amino acids. The CDR3 spells CASSPPGQSYEQYF. CDR3 coding DNA: TGCGCCAGCAGTCCACCGGGACAGTCCTACGAGCAGTACTTC.

The chain recombines TRBV28 with TRBJ2-1; D is unclear. The CDR3 consists of 12 residues. Per the germline V gene, CDR1 is MDHEN and CDR2 is SYDVKM. Trimming cost V 3 bases and J 9 bases, with 9 bases left between them. CDR3 sequence: CASSFSQTEQFF. CDR3 coding DNA: TGTGCCAGCAGTTTCTCTCAAACTGAGCAGTTCTTC.

The chain has TRBV5-5 and TRBJ2-1, with 9 bases matching TRBD2. The V segment lost 3 bases and the J segment 2 bases; nucleotides outside the gene matches: 3. This CDR3 comprises 15 residues. Germline V lookup: CDR1 SGHKS, CDR2 YYEKEE (reference sequence). CDR3 region: CASSWTSDTYNEQFF. In DNA, the CDR3 is TGTGCCAGCAGCTGGACTAGCGATACCTACAATGAGCAGTTCTTC. Filled out from reference TRBV5-5 and TRBJ2-1, the complete variable domain reads DAGVTQSPTHLIKTRGQQVTLRCSPISGHKSVSWYQQVLGQGPQFIFQYYEKEERGRGNFPDRFSARQFPNYSSELNVNALLLGDSALYLCASSWTSDTYNEQFFGPGTRLTVL.

The chain has TRBV4-2 and TRBJ2-7; D gene unclear. The germline V and J ends were trimmed by 0 bases and 7 bases, with 7 bases remaining between them. This CDR3 spans 12 amino acids. The germline gives CDR1 LGHNA, CDR2 YNFKEQ. CDR3 bases: TGTGCCAGCAGCCAAGAGACGCAGGAGCAGTACTTC. Its translation is CASSQETQEQYF.